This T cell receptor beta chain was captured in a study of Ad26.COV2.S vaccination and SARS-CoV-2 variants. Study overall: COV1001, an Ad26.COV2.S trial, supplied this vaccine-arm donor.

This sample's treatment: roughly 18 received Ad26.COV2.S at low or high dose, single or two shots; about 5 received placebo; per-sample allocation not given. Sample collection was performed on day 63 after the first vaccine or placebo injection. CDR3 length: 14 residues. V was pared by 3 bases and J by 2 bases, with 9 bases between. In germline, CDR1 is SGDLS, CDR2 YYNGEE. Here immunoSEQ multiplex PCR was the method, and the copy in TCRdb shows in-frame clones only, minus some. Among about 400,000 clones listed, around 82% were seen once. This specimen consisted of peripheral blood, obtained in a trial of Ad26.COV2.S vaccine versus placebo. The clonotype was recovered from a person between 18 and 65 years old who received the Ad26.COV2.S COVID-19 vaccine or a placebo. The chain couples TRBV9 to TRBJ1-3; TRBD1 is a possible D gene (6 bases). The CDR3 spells CASSEGGPGNTIYF. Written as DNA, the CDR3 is TGTGCCAGCAGCGAGGGGGGTCCTGGAAACACCATATATTTT.